This T cell receptor (beta chain) is drawn from a study of blood T cells in healthy people across ages. Study findings and constraints: CMV status of donors was not determined, possibly confounding expanded clonotype changes.

A J-beta primer mix and a sample-barcoded 5' primer were used in a second PCR of roughly 6 to 11 cycles. TCRdb independently ran MiXCR on the 5' RACE reads; one entry per CDR3 protein. The data contain around 1,000,000 distinct CDR3 sequences, roughly a quarter of them singletons. This clonotype has more than one count but fewer than ten. Its antigen is unknown. CDR3 length equals 18 residues. Per germline, CDR1 SQVTM and CDR2 ANQGSEA. The V end lost 7 bases, the J end lost 2 bases, and 29 bases lay between the germline ends. A further study also used this sample, focusing on T cells of mothers and their children. From that paper: A handful of children, together with their three healthy Caucasian mothers, made up the donors. Related mother-child pairs shared marginally more repertoire than unrelated pairs, though not significantly. Persistent microchimeric T cell clones were sought, and none were detected.

This receptor was taken from a girl aged 2 to 10 in good health. This sequence joins TRBV29-1 and TRBJ1-1, with D perhaps TRBD1 (5 bases). Sequencing was carried out using blood. Here the CDR3 reads CSAGNHTFPGTGNTEAFF. CDR3 sequence (DNA): TGCAGCGCTGGGAACCACACTTTTCCCGGGACGGGAAACACTGAAGCTTTCTTT.